The present TCR beta chain was sequenced within a study of regulatory T cells in long-lasting Graves disease. Broader study findings: Persistent disease preferred TRBV28, TRBJ1-2 and TRBJ2-5. It was possible that the small sample size reduced accuracy.

The CDR3 covers 18 residues. The ends were cut back, 3 bases at V and 0 bases at J, with 19 bases in the middle. Germline V gives CDR1 SGHNT, CDR2 YENEEA. The table lists this clonotype with many counts. The antigen is not known. iRepertoire HTBI primers and Arm-PCR of CDR3 regions built TCR beta libraries. TCRdb fed the multiplex PCR reads into MiXCR, producing one record per CDR3 protein. The sample carries 530,000 or so distinct CDR3 sequences, 13% recorded once. Time point described: newly diagnosed GD, antithyroid drugs for less than 3 months. PBMC RNA was the source of the TCR library. This sample also appeared in a second study, on T cells in Graves' hyperthyroidism and ophthalmopathy. This second study notes: The primer set for the first-round RT-PCR of the TCR CDR3 was HTBI.

The sequence derives from a man younger than 40 with Graves disease. V gene TRBV11-3 combines with J gene TRBJ2-3; D tentatively reads TRBD1 or TRBD2 (5 bases each). The source was peripheral blood mononuclear cells (PBMCs), collected at new diagnosis, from a patient treated with antithyroid drugs. Here the CDR3 DNA reads TGTGCCAGCAGCTTCACCTGGGGGAACGGGGAGAGCACAGATACGCAGTATTTT. It codes for CASSFTWGNGESTDTQYF. The whole variable domain, filled in from reference TRBV11-3 and TRBJ2-3, reads EAGVVQSPRYKIIEKKQPVAFWCNPISGHNTLYWYLQNLGQGPELLIRYENEEAVDDSQLPKDRFSAERLKGVDSTLKIQPAELGDSAVYLCASSFTWGNGESTDTQYFGPGTRLTVL.